This entry describes one TCR beta chain. The target antigen is unknown. Time point defined: blood from clinic visit 5 months post-surgery; TSC patient then seizure free. Only cases whose brain tissue showed the highest T cell transcript signatures were sequenced. Pre-surgery treatment included at least one anti-epileptic drug. The data stem from a study of brain T cells in children with intractable seizures. Study-level points and caveats: Pre- and post-surgery blood differed in depth, so pre-surgery absences may be undersampling.

Repertoires were generated with immunoSEQ multiplex PCR, while TCRdb's copy carries only in-frame clones and drops some. The sample lists about 350,000 clones; nearly 95% were seen once. The ends lost 8 bases at V and 3 bases at J; junction bases unmatched: 11. The CDR3 covers 15 residues. CDR1 is PRHDT, CDR2 FYEKMQ, per germline (reference sequence). This TCR came from a boy in the first two years of life with tuberous sclerosis and intractable seizures. Sample: peripheral blood, taken approximately 5 months after surgery. The V call is TRBV13, the J call TRBJ2-3, with 7 bases fitting TRBD1. CDR3 in DNA: TGTGCCAGCGTAAAGGAACAGGGGCCAACAGATACGCAGTATTTT. It specifies CASVKEQGPTDTQYF.